This T cell receptor (beta chain) was identified in a study of T cell responses to AZD1222 COVID-19 vaccine. Measured with immunoSEQ multiplex PCR; TCRdb has only the in-frame clones, and not every one. The data show roughly 120,000 clones, roughly 84% seen once. V lost 10 bases and J 9 bases, leaving 34 bases between the germline ends. Germline CDR1 is SGHAT and CDR2 is FQNNGV. This CDR3 comprises 18 residues. The sequences come from peripheral blood, collected 28 days after the second AZD1222 dose. This TCR derives from an adult who received the AZD1222 COVID-19 vaccine. The rearrangement links TRBV11-2 to TRBJ2-1; D tentatively reads TRBD1 or TRBD2 (7 bases each). The CDR3 protein is CATGLGQAHLGGSSEQFF. The CDR3, as DNA: TGTGCCACAGGCCTTGGACAGGCCCACCTCGGCGGGAGTAGTGAGCAGTTCTTC. Looking up the rest from reference TRBV11-2 and TRBJ2-1 gives the full variable domain: EAGVAQSPRYKIIEKRQSVAFWCNPISGHATLYWYQQILGQGPKLLIQFQNNGVVDDSQLPKDRFSAERLKGVDSTLKIQPAKLEDSAVYLCATGLGQAHLGGSSEQFFGPGTRLTVL.